The 22 T cell receptor beta chains below were found in one sample sequenced in a study of blood T cell repertoires in COVID-19. Data came from immunoSEQ multiplex PCR; TCRdb stores just in-frame clones and leaves some out. The sample consists of under 150,000 clones, approximately 83% of them appearing once. The specimen sequenced was peripheral blood. The receptors here all came from a man aged 35 to 55 with active or convalescent COVID-19.

This clone was seen just once. The chain joins TRBV6-5 to TRBJ2-2; TRBD1 is a possible D gene (6 bases). The germline V gene encodes CDR1 MNHEY and CDR2 SVGAGI. V was trimmed by 7 bases and J by 0 bases, leaving 12 bases between them. This CDR3 has 15 amino acids. As DNA, the CDR3 is TGTGCCAGCACCTTAGGACAGACGAACACCGGGGAGCTGTTTTTT. Amino acids: CASTLGQTNTGELFF.

The chain couples TRBV11-3 to TRBJ2-2; D remains ambiguous. The CDR3 is made up of 16 amino acids. Trimming shortened V by 0 bases and J by 2 bases, and 10 bases separated the two germline ends. From germline, CDR1 is SGHNT and CDR2 YENEEA. The CDR3 protein is CASSLDRGSNTGELFF. The CDR3, as DNA: TGTGCCAGCAGCTTAGATCGCGGCAGTAACACCGGGGAGCTGTTTTTT.

The chain employs TRBV4-1 and TRBJ1-2; perhaps TRBD1 as D (6 bases). The CDR3 extends over 15 amino acids. Deletions cut 4 bases from V and 5 bases from J, with 17 bases between. Germline lookup yields CDR1 MGHRA and CDR2 YSYEKL. This CDR3 is CASSRDGQISYGYTF. The CDR3 DNA reads TGCGCCAGCAGCCGAGATGGACAGATTTCTTATGGCTACACCTTC.

The rearrangement uses TRBV5-1 and TRBJ2-3; TRBD2 aligns across 9 bases. The CDR3 runs 16 residues. V shed 4 bases, J shed 6 bases, and the junction held 12 bases outside the gene matches. Per germline, CDR1 SGHRS and CDR2 YFSETQ. For the CDR3, the DNA is TGCGCCAGCAGCCCTCTGGCGGGGGGGCCTTCCGATACGCAGTATTTT. Amino acids: CASSPLAGGPSDTQYF.

CDR3 amino acids: CASGQDWDTDTQYF. Here the CDR3 DNA reads TGTGCCAGCGGGCAGGACTGGGACACAGATACGCAGTATTTT. V is TRBV6-4 and J is TRBJ2-3; a weak D match, TRBD2 (5 bases). Germline CDR1 MRHNA, CDR2 SNTAGT. V was shortened by 8 bases and J by 2 bases, with 14 bases between the two germline ends. This CDR3 comprises 14 residues.

This chain uses TRBV29-1 with TRBJ1-2; D unresolved. Trimming removed 3 bases from V and 8 bases from J, with 16 bases in between. Germline assignment: CDR1 SQVTM and CDR2 ANQGSEA. The CDR3 has 13 residues. The CDR3: CSVEGRIKEGYTF. CDR3 DNA sequence: TGCAGCGTTGAGGGTCGGATAAAGGAGGGCTACACCTTC.

V gene TRBV27 combines with J gene TRBJ2-1, with TRBD1 identical over 10 bases. After removal of 1 base from V and 6 bases from J, the junction contained 6 bases not matched to a gene. The CDR3 runs 16 residues. The germline V gene encodes CDR1 MNHEY and CDR2 SMNVEV (reference sequence). This CDR3 reads CASSLFGDRGINEQFF. DNA for the CDR3: TGTGCCAGCAGTTTATTCGGGGACAGGGGCATCAATGAGCAGTTCTTC.

The rearrangement joins TRBV2 to TRBJ1-4; 10 bases agree with TRBD1. The CDR3 has 15 amino acids. J gave up 5 bases and V 4 bases, and 4 bases lay outside the gene matches. The germline gives CDR1 SNHLY, CDR2 FYNNEI. For the CDR3, the DNA is TGTGCCAGCAGTGTCCCGGGACAGGGGAATGAAAAACTGTTTTTT. Its protein is CASSVPGQGNEKLFF.

The CDR3, as DNA: TGTGCCAGCAGGAAGCTAGCGGGGGGGCCAGATGAGCAGTTCTTC. Translating gives CASRKLAGGPDEQFF. The rearrangement uses TRBV2 and TRBJ2-1, with 12 nucleotides matching TRBD2. Trimming removed 6 bases from V and 8 bases from J; junction bases left unmatched: 8. Germline loops: CDR1 SNHLY, CDR2 FYNNEI. The CDR3 sequence is 15 residues long.

This rearrangement joins TRBV27 to TRBJ1-1; D might be TRBD1 (5 bases). Germline V gene data show CDR1 as MNHEY and CDR2 as SMNVEV (reference sequence). V lost 4 bases and J 10 bases, leaving 16 bases between the germline ends. CDR3 length: 13 amino acids. The CDR3 bases are TGTGCCAGCAGTTCCTTTGCAGGGTCGGTAGCTTTCTTT. As protein: CASSSFAGSVAFF.

V and J are TRBV11-1 and TRBJ1-2; D might be TRBD1 (6 bases). Trimming removed 5 bases at V and 8 bases at J, with 15 bases between. CDR1 is SGHAT, CDR2 FQDESV, per germline (reference sequence). This CDR3 has 13 residues. CDR3 coding DNA: TGTGCCAGCAGCCTGACAGGACCGGAAGGCTACACCTTC. Protein: CASSLTGPEGYTF.

The chain is built from TRBV5-1 and TRBJ1-1; D gene ambiguous. Germline loops: CDR1 SGHRS, CDR2 YFSETQ. V dropped 0 bases and J dropped 2 bases, with 14 bases sitting between them. This CDR3 has 16 amino acids. The CDR3 reads CASSLVGGQINTEAFF. The CDR3 DNA is TGCGCCAGCAGCTTGGTGGGAGGGCAGATAAACACTGAAGCTTTCTTT.

This clone has just one count. The genes are TRBV7-2 and TRBJ2-7; TRBD1 agrees at 9 bases. The V and J ends lost 6 bases and 3 bases, in that order; junction bases with no gene match: 6. The length of the CDR3 is 14 residues. Germline-derived CDR1 and CDR2 are SGHTA and FQGNSA. The CDR3 coding sequence is TGTGCCAGCAGTCGGGGACAGGGCCGCTACGAGCAGTACTTC. Its translation is CASSRGQGRYEQYF.

This chain connects TRBV11-1 to TRBJ2-1, with a tentative D call TRBD2 (6 bases). This CDR3 contains 13 residues. Germline V CDR1 and CDR2: SGHAT, FQDESV (reference sequence). The V and J ends lost 1 base and 9 bases respectively, with 10 bases between them. In DNA form, the CDR3 reads TGTGCCAGCAGCTTAGGCGGGGTAGGTGAGCAGTTCTTC. Translation gives CASSLGGVGEQFF.

This sequence joins TRBV11-2 and TRBJ1-3; a possible D gene is TRBD1 (6 bases). Germline CDR1 is SGHAT and CDR2 is FQNNGV. The CDR3 extends over 19 amino acids. V was shortened by 0 bases and J by 0 bases, with 18 bases between the two germline ends. This CDR3 reads CASSLDWRQGQSSGNTIYF. CDR3 in DNA: TGTGCCAGCAGCTTAGATTGGAGGCAGGGGCAAAGCTCTGGAAACACCATATATTTT.

This clone was seen a few times. V and J are TRBV27 and TRBJ1-1; D might be TRBD1 (5 bases). The V and J ends lost 6 bases and 4 bases respectively, with 9 bases between them. The CDR3 runs 12 residues. Germline lookup yields CDR1 MNHEY and CDR2 SMNVEV (reference sequence). This CDR3 is CASSSGATEAFF. CDR3 sequence (DNA): TGTGCCAGCAGCAGTGGGGCCACTGAAGCTTTCTTT.

The sample holds one count of this clone. The chain has TRBV29-1 and TRBJ2-5, with TRBD2 as a possible D gene (7 bases). This CDR3 comprises 14 residues. The V and J ends lost 8 bases and 4 bases respectively, with 20 bases between them. Germline V gene sequence: CDR1 SQVTM, CDR2 ANQGSEA. This CDR3 is CSTYSWGGGETQYF. Written as DNA, the CDR3 is TGCAGCACCTATTCATGGGGGGGCGGAGAGACCCAGTACTTC.

Only one count was recorded for this clone. The V call is TRBV19, the J call TRBJ1-6, with 9 bases identical to TRBD1. Per germline, CDR1 LNHDA and CDR2 SQIVND (reference sequence). The CDR3 sequence is 12 residues long. Unmatched junction bases numbered 6, after V lost 4 bases and J lost 17 bases. The chain's CDR3 is CASSSTGGKFHF. The CDR3 nucleotides are TGTGCCAGTAGTAGCACAGGGGGCAAGTTCCACTTT.

This rearrangement joins TRBV7-9 to TRBJ2-7; D is possibly TRBD1 (5 bases). CDR1 and CDR2 (germline): SEHNR, FQNEAQ (reference sequence). This CDR3 has 11 residues. The V end was cut by 5 bases, the J end by 5 bases, with 7 bases between. For the CDR3, the DNA is TGTGCCAGCAGCCTCAGGGACGAGCAGTACTTC. Protein sequence: CASSLRDEQYF. Together with reference TRBV7-9 and TRBJ2-7, the CDR3 gives the full variable domain: DTGVSQNPRHKITKRGQNVTFRCDPISEHNRLYWYRQTLGQGPEFLTYFQNEAQLEKSRLLSDRFSAERPKGSFSTLEIQRTEQGDSAMYLCASSLRDEQYFGPGTRLTVT.

CDR3 nucleotides: TGCGCCAGCAGCTTGGTGCCCCCGGGACAAACCTACGAGCAGTACTTC. It is translated as CASSLVPPGQTYEQYF. This chain uses TRBV5-1 with TRBJ2-7, with TRBD1 as a possible D gene (6 bases). In germline, CDR1 is SGHRS, CDR2 YFSETQ. This CDR3 spans 16 amino acids. The V gene lost 0 bases and the J gene lost 2 bases, with 15 bases spanning the gap.

This chain joins TRBV4-2 and TRBJ1-2, with TRBD1 identical over 9 bases. Germline lookup yields CDR1 LGHNA and CDR2 YNFKEQ. The CDR3 consists of 17 residues. The ends lost 2 bases at V and 7 bases at J; junction bases unmatched: 14. The CDR3 nucleotides read TGTGCCAGCAGCCAACAAACTACGACAGGGGGGTATAGTGGCTACACCTTC. Residues: CASSQQTTTGGYSGYTF.

This clone was observed a few times. The chain combines TRBV5-1 with TRBJ2-3, with 7 bases that match TRBD1. CDR1 is SGHRS, CDR2 YFSETQ, per germline. V was clipped by 0 bases and J by 4 bases; unmatched bases: 5. The CDR3 is 15 amino acids. In DNA form, the CDR3 reads TGCGCCAGCAGCTTGGGTGGGCAGGGGGCAGATACGCAGTATTTT. Translating gives CASSLGGQGADTQYF.